The sequence of this T cell receptor (beta chain) was determined in a study of cytomegalovirus exposure and HLA in healthy donors (dated 2017 in TCRdb). Turning to the overall study: An earlier analysis of approximately 590 of the donors reported about 250 Gb of sequence data and around 110 million unique TCR beta sequences from some 180 million T cells. High-throughput TCR immunosequencing, statistical association of individual TCRs with disease status, and machine learning were combined to predict cytomegalovirus infection status. An earlier analysis of more than 450 of the donors used high-throughput TCR beta sequencing to judge whether each TCR beta V gene segment behaved as functional or pseudogenic. The study was designed to test whether signatures of past pathogen exposure could be identified by cataloging public T cell receptors. Typing coverage differed by locus: A, B, C, DRB1 and DQB1 were typed in about 620-630 donors, DQA1 in around 500, DPA1 in around 580, and DPB1 in around 490. Genome-wide SNP genotypes for about 65% of the roughly 700 donors were used in a later genetic analysis, which treated that subset as a discovery cohort. Both class I and class II loci were covered by HLA typing, at four-digit resolution. Rather than drawing on any new phenotypic data, the later analysis identified candidate immune exposures from TCR beta sequences and the way those sequences occurred across donors. Alongside the repertoire data, information on donor age, sex, ethnicity and CMV serostatus was compiled. A later analysis re-analyzed previously published TCR beta repertoires from approximately 700 donors and added high-resolution HLA genotyping to study TCR occurrence patterns. A separate validation cohort of approximately 120 different subjects was used in addition to the roughly 700-subject first cohort. All discovery cohort repertoires had been generated using a single sequencing platform. A handful of DR-DQ haplotypes were handled as single units for association and clustering because linkage in the cohort was strong. On average, around 230,000 unique TCR beta nucleotide sequences were sequenced per donor among more than 350 genotyped donors of the cohort, with roughly 18% of those sequences being non-productive. An early release covering just under 650 HLA-typed donors comprised about 300 gigabases of sequencing data and tens of millions of unique TCR sequences. The study profiled the T cell repertoires of around 700 subjects by immunosequencing and related them to cytomegalovirus serostatus. Of the roughly 400 genotyped donors, 81% were placed in the genetic ancestry cluster associated with self-reported Caucasian donors. Overall study results and their limits: The authors suggested that the approach could potentially be extended to other disease states and immunological phenotypes. The sequencing pipeline was judged likely to have produced a cluster of highly shared sequence variants as a technical artifact. In vitro tests confirmed that a few of the cytomegalovirus-associated TCR beta chains recognize cytomegalovirus antigens. Several of the top co-occurrence clusters appeared to be linked to parvovirus B19, influenza, CMV and Epstein-Barr virus, according to a later analysis. In an earlier analysis of around 600 of the donors, most TCR beta V segments appeared in productive rearrangements about 87% or about 30% of the time, broadly matching IMGT annotations. In this cohort, only TCR beta chains were sequenced, and detectable features were limited by the absence of alpha or paired-chain data. Some IMGT-functional V segments, including TRBV6-2 and TRBV6-3, could not be distinguished by the 87-base-pair reads and were therefore excluded. Sequencing depth was assumed to be roughly uniform across donors in the presence/absence analyses, though that assumption may not hold. According to a later genetic analysis, donors in an Asian-associated ancestry cluster had fewer N-insertions in productive TCRs than the approximately 690-donor mean. A further reported finding was that TCR beta sequences accurately predicted the HLA-A and HLA-B alleles for most subjects in the first cohort. In a later analysis, HLA-associated TCR beta chains were found to be more clonally expanded and to have lower generation probabilities than equally common non-associated chains. According to a later analysis, most CMV-associated TCR beta chains appeared to be HLA-restricted, and the HLA associations seemed to be driven largely by CMV exposure. The classifier was reported to diagnose cytomegalovirus status with high specificity and sensitivity in both the original and validation cohorts. Because HLA typing was unavailable for some donors at each locus, only the typed subset was used in association tests. Specific HLA alleles were associated with over 15,000 TCR beta sequences at a false discovery rate of 0.05 in a later analysis. Around 16 rarely observed V segments, including chromosome 9 orphons, were excluded from the earlier analysis of approximately 500 of the donors because counts were too low. In a later analysis, TCR association rates were found to vary across HLA loci, with the most associated TCRs seen for DRB1 alleles and the fewest for HLA-C alleles. Most TCR sequences were seen in very few donors, while some public TCRs were found in many individuals. Strong co-occurrence of HLA alleles, especially DR and DQ, made assigning TCR associations to individual alleles difficult. In the study, some 180 TCR beta chains were listed as associated with cytomegalovirus. Linkage disequilibrium might explain the correlated functional status among segregating V segments, but an unknown experimental factor could not be ruled out. V-gene and J-gene trimming of TCR beta chains was associated with a missense DCLRE1C variant in a later genetic analysis, and the association was replicated in an independent cohort. CMV serostatus was the only immune exposure information available for the cohort.

A word on this clone: Its antigen is unknown. Per-nucleotide qualities are absent, and no much larger clonotype sits a single base away.

The cohort consisted of fewer than 700 healthy bone marrow donors. Cohort members were all nominally healthy when sampled, although unrecorded immune exposures were likely present. The donor was CMV seronegative and was included in the group of a few hundred seronegative cohort members. Every donor gave a peripheral blood sample, and the peripheral blood mononuclear cells from that sample were used for TCR beta sequencing. The Qiagen DNeasy Blood Extraction Kit was used to extract genomic DNA from the blood cell samples. Library preparation employed the immunoSEQ multiplex PCR assay. A mixture of 60 forward primers for TCR Vbeta segments and 13 reverse primers for TCR Jbeta segments was used in the multiplex PCR. Amplification of the CDR3 region of rearranged TCR beta genes was performed with a multiplex PCR assay on genomic DNA. Amplified TCR beta libraries were sequenced as 87-base-pair reads on the Illumina HiSeq System. As for the original processing: In a later analysis, tens of millions of unique TCR beta chains were counted across the 500 to 700 repertoires, and roughly 10 million of these chains were shared by at least two donors. A nearest-neighbor algorithm error-corrected the raw reads and collapsed the reads into unique sequences, merging closely related sequences to remove PCR and sequencing errors. CDR3 sequences were aligned to IMGT reference sequences to assign V, D and J gene segments. For a sequence to be retained, at least a six-nucleotide match to both a V gene segment and a J gene segment was required. A rearrangement was called productive if the CDR3 had no stop codons and remained in frame with V and J, and every other rearrangement was called non-productive. CDR3 was defined by IMGT convention, running from the second conserved V-encoded cysteine to the conserved J-encoded phenylalanine. In an earlier analysis of 587 of the donors, sequences lacking an unambiguous match to a single V gene segment were excluded. An earlier analysis of almost 600 of the donors classified V segments as functional when productive rearrangements were above 56.7% and as segregating when the standard deviation between donors was above 5%. A statistical classification framework was developed to diagnose cytomegalovirus status using the catalog of TCR beta chain sequences. V and J gene assignment, in a later analysis, came from comparing TCR nucleotide sequences with IMGT/GENE-DB human TR gene sequences. In a later analysis, CDR3 sequences and most-parsimonious VDJ recombination scenarios were assigned using the TCRdist pipeline. In a later analysis, every TCR beta chain was defined by the combination of its CDR3 amino acid sequence and its V-gene family, and reads without a unique V-gene family were dropped. As a way to deal with suspected cross-contamination and a sequencing artifact, a later analysis dropped 450 to 700 nucleotide sequences that were highly shared and had low generation probability. A later analysis calculated a clonal expansion index for each public chain from normalized within-repertoire ranks of inferred template counts. A later analysis computed generation probabilities with a VDJ recombination model fitted to out-of-frame rearrangements, and checked the results against IGoR. A later analysis scored TCR-TCR, TCR-HLA and TCR-CMV co-occurrence with hypergeometric tests, applying a repertoire-size bias correction to TCR pairs. A later analysis estimated false discovery rates by permuting HLA or CMV assignments 20 times. In a later analysis, co-occurring TCRs were grouped using DBSCAN, and TCRdist sequence similarity was added for clustering within HLA-allele-positive subsets. Repertoires with fewer than 30,000 or more than 120,000 public chains, plus five repertoires with anomalous nucleotide sharing, were excluded from co-occurrence clustering. Held by TCRdb, this immuneACCESS table contains in-frame sequences only and omits some clones. Under half of the omission traces to an unresolved V gene where checked; the cause of the rest is unknown. Clone size and V and J calls were adopted from that table, with D and trimming inferred from the DNA. Recorded for this sample are around 130,000 clones; about 79% of them occurred a single time. The ten largest clones represent 1.5% to 2.5% of the sample.

V is cut by 0 bases and J by 0 bases, and the space between the germline ends is 8 bases. The germline V gene encodes CDR1 MNHEY and CDR2 SVGAGI. The CDR3 sequence holds 15 residues, the cysteine and phenylalanine included. Here the CDR3 DNA is all that survives: 45 bases in frame from base 1. The receptor's source is a man aged 18 to 30 in good health and CMV-seronegative. The chain is assembled from TRBV6-5 and TRBJ1-1; no D gene call is confident. The specimen was PBMCs. The sequence in DNA is TGTGCCAGCAGTTACTCGCAGCGCATGAACACTGAAGCTTTCTTT. It encodes CASSYSQRMNTEAFF.